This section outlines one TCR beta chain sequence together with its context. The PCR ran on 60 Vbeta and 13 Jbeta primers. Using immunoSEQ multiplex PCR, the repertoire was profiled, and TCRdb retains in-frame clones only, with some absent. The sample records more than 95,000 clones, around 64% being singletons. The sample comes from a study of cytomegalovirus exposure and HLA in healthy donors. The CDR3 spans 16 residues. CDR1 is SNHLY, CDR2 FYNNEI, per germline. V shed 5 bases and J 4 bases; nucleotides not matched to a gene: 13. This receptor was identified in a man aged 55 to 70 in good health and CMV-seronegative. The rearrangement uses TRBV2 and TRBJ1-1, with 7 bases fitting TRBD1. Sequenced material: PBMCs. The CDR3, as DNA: TGTGCCAGCAGTCCCGACCAAATAACAGGGGTCACTGAAGCTTTCTTT. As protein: CASSPDQITGVTEAFF.